Shown below are 20 T cell receptor beta chains from a single sample sequenced in a study of OX40 agonist ivuxolimab in advanced cancers. Assay used: immunoSEQ multiplex PCR; TCRdb lists only in-frame clones, some missing. Altogether roughly 60,000 clones are present, around 83% being singletons, with the ten largest covering about 5.1%. The source material was CD4+ or CD8+ T cells sorted from blood, sampled in a trial of the OX40 agonist ivuxolimab. The receptors were gathered from an adult with an advanced solid tumor such as melanoma, head and neck, liver or kidney cancer.

The chain combines TRBV6-1 with TRBJ2-1; 13 bases are a match to TRBD2. Germline CDR1 and CDR2: MNHNS and SASEGT. The CDR3 has 16 amino acids. V lost 4 bases to trimming and J lost 8 bases; unmatched junction nucleotides: 8. CDR3 DNA sequence: TGTGCCAGCAGTGGAGCGGGACTAGCGGGATTCGATGAGCAGTTCTTC. Protein sequence: CASSGAGLAGFDEQFF.

V usage is TRBV5-1 and J usage is TRBJ1-1, with 10 bases fitting TRBD1. The CDR3 has 16 amino acids. Germline CDR1 reads SGHRS; CDR2 reads YFSETQ. With V trimmed by 3 bases and J by 2 bases, 7 bases remained unmatched. This chain's CDR3 is CASSSDRGNRNTEAFF. DNA of the CDR3: TGCGCCAGCAGCTCGGACAGGGGGAATAGAAACACTGAAGCTTTCTTT.

J is TRBJ1-6 and V is TRBV14; 7 bases match TRBD1. V lost 1 base, J lost 8 bases, and 5 bases stayed unmatched. Looked up from germline, CDR1 is SGHDN and CDR2 is FVKESK. The CDR3 loop spans 15 amino acids. The chain's CDR3 is CASSQVRTGYSPLHF. In DNA form, the CDR3 reads TGTGCCAGCAGCCAAGTTCGGACAGGTTATTCACCCCTCCACTTT.

Remarks on this clone: The sample holds other DNA sequences that translate to the same CDR3. CDR3 sequence (DNA): TGTGCCTGGAGTGTTGGGGGCACTGAAGCTTTCTTT. Encoded protein: CAWSVGGTEAFF. The chain is built from TRBV30 and TRBJ1-1; a possible D gene is TRBD1 (5 bases). V was clipped by 0 bases and J by 4 bases, with 6 bases between them. Germline V gene sequence: CDR1 GTSNPN, CDR2 SVGIG (reference sequence). This CDR3 spans 12 amino acids.

The rearrangement links TRBV6-6 to TRBJ1-4, with a weak D call TRBD1 (6 bases). This CDR3 has 13 amino acids. V lost 4 bases, J lost 14 bases, and 17 bases lay in between. The germline CDR1 and CDR2 sequences are MNHNY and SVGAGI (reference sequence). The CDR3 coding sequence is TGTGCCAGCAGTTGGGACACCCTCCGGGACCTGTTTTTT. Translated, it gives CASSWDTLRDLFF.

The chain combines TRBV7-2 with TRBJ1-4; TRBD1 agrees at 8 bases. This CDR3 has 16 amino acids. CDR1 and CDR2 from the germline V gene are SGHTA and FQGNSA. V lost 3 bases to trimming and J lost 6 bases; unmatched junction nucleotides: 9. CDR3 residues: CASSFVPGGGDEKLFF. CDR3 in DNA: TGTGCCAGCAGCTTTGTCCCAGGGGGCGGAGATGAAAAACTGTTTTTT.

The gene calls are TRBV7-7 and TRBJ2-1; 7 bases are shared with TRBD1. CDR1 and CDR2 from the germline V gene are SSHAT and FNYEAQ (reference sequence). The CDR3 runs to 20 residues. The CDR3 nucleotides read TGTGCTAGCTGGGGCGACAGAGGCAGGGGGACCGCAGGCTCCTACAATGAGCAGTTCTTC. Its translation is CASWGDRGRGTAGSYNEQFF.

The chain combines TRBV25-1 with TRBJ2-5; tentatively, D is TRBD2 (6 bases). The CDR3 spans 15 residues. Germline V gene data show CDR1 as MGHDK and CDR2 as SYGVNS. V dropped 1 base and J dropped 5 bases, with 14 bases sitting between them. Written as DNA, the CDR3 is TGTGCCAGCAGTGAATCGGAGGGGTTGGGGGAGACCCAGTACTTC. Translating it yields CASSESEGLGETQYF.

This clone was seen just once. The chain uses TRBV28 and TRBJ1-2; no reliable D call. The germline gives CDR1 MDHEN, CDR2 SYDVKM. V lost 1 base, J lost 3 bases, and 18 bases lay in between. The CDR3 has 17 amino acids. CDR3 protein: CASSLYPATIRDYGYTF. The CDR3 nucleotides are TGTGCCAGCAGTTTATACCCAGCCACCATACGTGACTATGGCTACACCTTC.

The chain recombines TRBV13 with TRBJ1-2, with D maybe TRBD1 (6 bases). V lost 0 bases to trimming and J lost 4 bases, with 9 bases between them. This CDR3 has 14 amino acids. CDR1 and CDR2 (germline): PRHDT, FYEKMQ (reference sequence). Here the CDR3 reads CASSLGGTLYGYTF. The CDR3 coding sequence is TGTGCCAGCAGCTTAGGCGGGACACTCTATGGCTACACCTTC.

The V and J genes are TRBV7-2 and TRBJ2-3, with 10 bases identical to TRBD2. This CDR3 contains 15 residues. The germline V gene encodes CDR1 SGHTA and CDR2 FQGNSA. The trim removed 5 bases at V and 4 bases at J, leaving 6 bases unmatched. CDR3 amino acids: CASSTGTSVADTQYF. CDR3 DNA: TGTGCCAGCAGCACCGGGACTAGCGTGGCAGATACGCAGTATTTT.

The chain recombines TRBV10-3 with TRBJ1-1; D is unclear. Looked up from germline, CDR1 is ENHRY and CDR2 is SYGVKD. This CDR3 has 13 amino acids. V was pared by 5 bases and J by 1 base, with 8 bases between. This chain's CDR3 is CAISPPGNTEAFF. Here the CDR3 DNA reads TGTGCCATCAGTCCCCCGGGGAACACTGAAGCTTTCTTT.

The sample holds one count of this clone. This sequence joins TRBV13 and TRBJ2-1, with 8 bases identical to TRBD2. J was trimmed by 0 bases and V by 5 bases; bases with no gene match: 9. This CDR3 contains 17 residues. CDR1 and CDR2 (germline): PRHDT, FYEKMQ (reference sequence). CDR3 bases: TGTGCCAGCAGCGCCGGGGCTAGCGGGCCCTCCTACAATGAGCAGTTCTTC. It specifies CASSAGASGPSYNEQFF.

V gene TRBV5-1 combines with J gene TRBJ2-5, with 12 bases matching TRBD1. This CDR3 has 16 amino acids. With 4 bases clipped from V and 1 base from J, the junction kept 5 bases outside the gene matches. In germline, CDR1 is SGHRS, CDR2 YFSETQ. CDR3 residues: CASSTGTGGLQETQYF. The CDR3 nucleotides are TGCGCCAGCAGCACAGGGACAGGGGGCCTCCAAGAGACCCAGTACTTC.

This chain uses TRBV7-9 with TRBJ1-2, with unresolved D. V lost 5 bases to trimming and J lost 6 bases, with 13 bases between them. The CDR3 extends over 13 amino acids. Germline lookup yields CDR1 SEHNR and CDR2 FQNEAQ (reference sequence). The CDR3 DNA reads as TGTGCCAGCAGCGTAGGCGAACGGGATGGCTACACCTTC. This codes for CASSVGERDGYTF.

The chain recombines TRBV28 with TRBJ2-1; TRBD2 matches at 8 bases. This CDR3 is 18 amino acids long. V shed 6 bases, J shed 4 bases, and the junction held 17 bases outside the gene matches. CDR1 MDHEN and CDR2 SYDVKM come from the germline V gene. This CDR3 reads CASSPTSEDRGVYNEQFF. The DNA for the CDR3 is TGTGCCAGCAGCCCGACTAGCGAGGATAGGGGCGTGTACAATGAGCAGTTCTTC.

The chain recombines TRBV11-2 with TRBJ2-5; D gene uncertain. The germline CDR1 and CDR2 sequences are SGHAT and FQNNGV. CDR3 length: 12 amino acids. V lost 0 bases and J lost 7, with 6 bases in between. The CDR3 is CASSLDGRTQYF. The CDR3 bases are TGTGCCAGCAGCTTAGATGGAAGGACCCAGTACTTC.

The chain links TRBV11-2 to TRBJ2-7, with 11 positions matching TRBD2. The junction had 4 bases not matched to a gene; V was cut back by 1 base and J by 5 bases. Germline V gene lookup returns CDR1 SGHAT and CDR2 FQNNGV. The CDR3 sequence is 15 residues long. CDR3 sequence: CASSLVGLAENEQYF. The CDR3 DNA follows: TGTGCCAGCAGCTTAGTGGGACTAGCGGAGAACGAGCAGTACTTC.

CDR3 nucleotides: TGTGCCAGCAGCCGGGGTGGGGTCCCCGGGGAGCTGTTTTTT. This codes for CASSRGGVPGELFF. The chain uses TRBV28 and TRBJ2-2, with D possibly matching TRBD2 (5 bases). The CDR3 length is 14 residues. Germline-derived CDR1 and CDR2 are MDHEN and SYDVKM. Trimming removed 6 bases at V and 6 bases at J, with 14 bases between.

This clone was recorded a few times. The V call is TRBV9, the J call TRBJ2-3, with D unclear. Trimming pared 0 bases from V and 0 bases from J, leaving 5 bases between. This CDR3 comprises 14 residues. Germline V gives CDR1 SGDLS, CDR2 YYNGEE. For the CDR3, the DNA is TGTGCCAGCAGCGTAGGGGAAAGCACAGATACGCAGTATTTT. This encodes CASSVGESTDTQYF.